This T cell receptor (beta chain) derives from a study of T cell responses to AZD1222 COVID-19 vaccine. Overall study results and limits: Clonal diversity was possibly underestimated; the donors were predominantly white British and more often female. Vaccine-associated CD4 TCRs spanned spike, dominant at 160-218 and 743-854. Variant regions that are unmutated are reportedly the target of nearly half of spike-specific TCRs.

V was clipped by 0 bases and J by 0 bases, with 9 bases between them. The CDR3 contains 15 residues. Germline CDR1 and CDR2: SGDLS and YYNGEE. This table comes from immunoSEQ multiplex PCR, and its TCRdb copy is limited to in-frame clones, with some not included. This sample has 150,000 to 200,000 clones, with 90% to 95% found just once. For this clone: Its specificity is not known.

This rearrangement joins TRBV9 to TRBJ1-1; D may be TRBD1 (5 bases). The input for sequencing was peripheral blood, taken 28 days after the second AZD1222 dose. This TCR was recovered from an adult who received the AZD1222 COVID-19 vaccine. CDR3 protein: CASSVGGRVNTEAFF. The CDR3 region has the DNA TGTGCCAGCAGCGTAGGGGGCCGTGTGAACACTGAAGCTTTCTTT.